The T cell receptor beta chain described here comes from a study of regulatory T cells in long-lasting Graves disease. About the study: Antithyroid drug exposure in newly diagnosed Graves' patients had lasted under 3 months.

Noted time point: newly diagnosed GD, antithyroid drugs for less than 3 months. The authors made the TCR library using RNA they extracted from PBMCs. Patients hailed from an endocrinology department in Xi'an, China. In germline, CDR1 is MNHEY, CDR2 SMNVEV (reference sequence). Trimming removed 0 bases from V and 4 bases from J; junction bases left unmatched: 8. This CDR3 has 17 amino acids. Relying on iRepertoire HTBI primers and Arm-PCR of CDR3 regions, the team built TCR beta libraries. TCRdb recomputed calls from the multiplex PCR reads with MiXCR, one row per CDR3 protein. The data contain 530,000 or so distinct CDR3 sequences, approximately 12% of them singletons. The same data also contributed to another study, on T cells in Graves' hyperthyroidism and ophthalmopathy. From that study: Exclusions: uncontrolled infection, other autoimmune disease, pregnancy, lactation. An initial round of RT-PCR targeting the TCR CDR3 relied on the HTBI primer set.

The origin of this receptor is a man between 25 and 39 years old with Graves disease. The starting material was peripheral blood mononuclear cells (PBMCs), obtained at new diagnosis, from a patient treated with antithyroid drugs. This chain joins TRBV27 and TRBJ2-2, with 7 bases fitting TRBD2. CDR3 residues: CASSLSTAGAVTGELFF. As DNA, the CDR3 is TGTGCCAGCAGTTTATCGACTGCGGGAGCGGTCACCGGGGAGCTGTTTTTT.